This T cell receptor beta chain was obtained from a study of beta chain features in type 1 diabetes. Germline CDR1 is GTSNPN and CDR2 is SVGIG (reference sequence). This CDR3 is 14 amino acids long. Trimming stripped 0 bases from V and 7 bases from J, with 15 bases between. As every portion of the isolated RNA was reverse transcribed, the sequencing read expressed TCRB transcripts. This table comes from immunoSEQ multiplex PCR, and its TCRdb copy is limited to in-frame clones, with some not included. This table holds just over 450,000 clones, roughly 31% found once. Only one heparinised blood draw was taken per donor, and its volume averaged about 116 mL. The authors sorted CD4+ naive, central memory, regulatory and stem cell-like memory cells via CD45RO/CCR7/CD25/CD127/CD95/CD27.

Sequencing was performed on naive CD4+ T cells from blood. The receptor was derived from a man between 18 and 29 years old in good health. The chain is built from TRBV30 and TRBJ1-2, with a weak D call TRBD1 (5 bases). The CDR3 DNA follows: TGTGCCTGGAGTGTACGTCAGGGCTCCGGTGGCTACACCTTC. This codes for CAWSVRQGSGGYTF.